These 20 T cell receptor beta chains came from one sample sequenced in a study of cytomegalovirus exposure and HLA in healthy donors. PCR employed 60 Vbeta and 13 Jbeta primers. Assay: immunoSEQ multiplex PCR; the TCRdb copy retains only in-frame clones and omits some. The repertoire holds 83,000 or so clones, with around 74% as singletons. The sample taken for sequencing was PBMCs. The receptors stem from a man younger than 40 in good health and CMV-seropositive.

Written as DNA, the CDR3 is TGTGCCAGCTCCCGAGACAGGACGTACGAGCAGTACTTC. It specifies CASSRDRTYEQYF. The V and J genes are TRBV18 and TRBJ2-7; a weak D match, TRBD1 (6 bases). The CDR3 covers 13 residues. V was clipped by 6 bases and J by 4 bases, with 13 bases between them. CDR1 KGHSH and CDR2 LQKENI come from the germline V gene.

The CDR3 DNA is TGTGCCAGCAGAGTGGGAGGCATTCAGTACTTC. Translated, it gives CASRVGGIQYF. This chain uses TRBV25-1 with TRBJ2-4, with a possible D match to TRBD2 (6 bases). This CDR3 has 11 amino acids. CDR1 and CDR2 from the germline V gene are MGHDK and SYGVNS. V was pared by 6 bases and J by 9 bases, with 9 bases between.

V is TRBV19 and J is TRBJ1-5; the match to TRBD1 covers 7 bases. CDR1 and CDR2 (germline): LNHDA, SQIVND (reference sequence). Trimming took 5 bases from V and 0 from J; bases not matched to a gene: 10. CDR3 length equals 17 residues. The CDR3, as DNA: TGTGCCAGTAGTTCCTACCGGGACAGAATTAGCAATCAGCCCCAGCATTTT. Encoded protein: CASSSYRDRISNQPQHF.

The chain joins TRBV15 to TRBJ1-6, with 10 bases aligning to TRBD1. Germline values: CDR1 LNHNV, CDR2 YYDKDF (reference sequence). The ends lost 1 base at V and 7 bases at J; junction bases unmatched: 4. This CDR3 is 16 amino acids long. CDR3 in amino acids: CATSRVKGQGNSPLHF. The CDR3 DNA follows: TGTGCCACCAGCAGAGTCAAGGGACAGGGGAATTCACCCCTCCACTTT. Together with reference TRBV15 and TRBJ1-6, the CDR3 gives the full variable domain: DAMVIQNPRYQVTQFGKPVTLSCSQTLNHNVMYWYQQKSSQAPKLLFHYYDKDFNNEADTPDNFQSRRPNTSFCFLDIRSPGLGDTAMYLCATSRVKGQGNSPLHFGNGTRLTVT.

The chain is built from TRBV19 and TRBJ1-5; D gene unclear. With 4 bases removed from V and 3 bases from J, the gap between germline ends came to 16 bases. This CDR3 region has 16 residues. Germline-derived CDR1 and CDR2 are LNHDA and SQIVND (reference sequence). The CDR3: CASSNPGRLLNQPQHF. As DNA, the CDR3 is TGTGCCAGTAGTAACCCAGGCAGGCTCCTCAATCAGCCCCAGCATTTT.

The rearrangement joins TRBV9 to TRBJ1-4, with D possibly TRBD1 on 6 matching bases. V lost 0 bases, J lost 4 bases, and 10 bases lay in between. This CDR3 is 15 amino acids long. Germline V gene data show CDR1 as SGDLS and CDR2 as YYNGEE. The CDR3 loop is CASSVGVGGNEKLFF. The CDR3 region has the DNA TGTGCCAGCAGCGTAGGGGTAGGGGGTAATGAAAAACTGTTTTTT. Variable domain in full (rest from reference TRBV9 and TRBJ1-4): DSGVTQTPKHLITATGQRVTLRCSPRSGDLSVYWYQQSLDQGLQFLIQYYNGEERAKGNILERFSAQQFPDLHSELNLSSLELGDSALYFCASSVGVGGNEKLFFGSGTQLSVL.

This clone was seen only once. The rearrangement uses TRBV7-2 and TRBJ2-7; 12 positions match TRBD2. The CDR3 contains 15 residues. Germline loops: CDR1 SGHTA, CDR2 FQGNSA. The ends lost 5 bases at V and 2 bases at J; junction bases unmatched: 4. The CDR3 DNA reads TGTGCCAGCAGCCAAAGACTAGCGGGGGCCTACGAGCAGTACTTC. Translation: CASSQRLAGAYEQYF.

This sequence joins TRBV7-3 and TRBJ2-1; TRBD2 agrees at 14 bases. In germline, CDR1 is SGHTA, CDR2 FQGTGA. V shed 4 bases, J shed 0 bases, and the junction held 8 bases outside the gene matches. This CDR3 has 19 amino acids. The CDR3 nucleotides are TGTGCCAGCAGCTCGCCGGGACTAGCGGGGGCGAGCTCCTACAATGAGCAGTTCTTC. As protein: CASSSPGLAGASSYNEQFF.

The chain is built from TRBV7-9 and TRBJ2-7; 10 nucleotides match TRBD1. Germline loops: CDR1 SEHNR, CDR2 FQNEAQ (reference sequence). The CDR3 totals 15 residues. With 5 bases clipped from V and 2 bases from J, the junction kept 6 bases outside the gene matches. The CDR3 DNA reads as TGTGCCAGCAGCCACCGGACAGGGGGAGCCTACGAGCAGTACTTC. It encodes CASSHRTGGAYEQYF.

The chain uses TRBV11-3 and TRBJ2-2; no reliable D call. CDR1 and CDR2 from the germline V gene are SGHNT and YENEEA. The V gene lost 3 bases and the J gene lost 0 bases, with 8 bases spanning the gap. The CDR3 is made up of 15 amino acids. Here the CDR3 reads CASSFSTTNTGELFF. DNA of the CDR3: TGTGCCAGCAGCTTCTCCACAACGAACACCGGGGAGCTGTTTTTT.

For the CDR3, the DNA is TGTGCCAGCAGTTTCAACAAACCTAGCACAGATACGCAGTATTTT. Translated, it gives CASSFNKPSTDTQYF. V usage is TRBV27 and J usage is TRBJ2-3; no clear D gene. The germline V gene has CDR1 MNHEY and CDR2 SMNVEV (reference sequence). This CDR3 region has 15 residues. V lost 3 bases to trimming and J lost 0 bases, with 10 bases between them.

The rearrangement joins TRBV5-4 to TRBJ2-7; TRBD2 might be the D (5 bases). The CDR3 contains 15 residues. Germline V lookup: CDR1 SGHNT, CDR2 YYREEE (reference sequence). The ends were cut back, 3 bases at V and 0 bases at J, with 13 bases in the middle. Here the CDR3 reads CASSSLPGSSYEQYF. The DNA for the CDR3 is TGTGCCAGCAGCTCCCTCCCGGGAAGCTCCTACGAGCAGTACTTC.

This chain connects TRBV7-6 to TRBJ2-5, with TRBD1 identical over 9 bases. The closer fit of TRBJ2-7 to the DNA end suggests the J call may be wrong. This CDR3 has 13 residues. CDR1 is SGHVS, CDR2 FNYEAQ, per germline. The CDR3 region has the DNA TGTGCCAGTGGGGGACAGGGCTCCTACGAGCAGTACTTC. Amino acids: CASGGQGSYEQYF.

The rearrangement links TRBV27 to TRBJ1-2, with D possibly being TRBD1 (6 bases). This CDR3 is 14 amino acids long. Germline lookup yields CDR1 MNHEY and CDR2 SMNVEV (reference sequence). The ends were cut back, 6 bases at V and 7 bases at J, with 18 bases in the middle. The CDR3 coding sequence is TGTGCCAGCAGCTACACAGGGTTATGGGGTGGCTACACCTTC. As protein: CASSYTGLWGGYTF.

This sequence joins TRBV6-5 and TRBJ1-2, with D possibly TRBD1 on 6 matching bases. V lost 5 bases and J 2 bases, leaving 9 bases between the germline ends. The CDR3 loop spans 13 amino acids. The germline CDR1 and CDR2 sequences are MNHEY and SVGAGI. The CDR3 sequence is CASSQQGNYGYTF. For the CDR3, the DNA is TGTGCCAGCAGTCAACAGGGAAACTATGGCTACACCTTC.

The rearrangement joins TRBV7-2 to TRBJ2-6, with D possibly matching TRBD1 (5 bases). The germline gives CDR1 SGHTA, CDR2 FQGNSA. The V and J ends lost 1 base and 0 bases respectively, with 13 bases between them. The CDR3 is made up of 18 amino acids. CDR3 in amino acids: CASSLDPGKFSGANVLTF. In nucleotides, the CDR3 is TGTGCCAGCAGCTTAGATCCAGGGAAATTCTCTGGGGCCAACGTCCTGACTTTC.

The chain has TRBV29-1 and TRBJ2-1; TRBD1 matches 9 bases. In germline, CDR1 is SQVTM, CDR2 ANQGSEA. V lost 7 bases to trimming and J lost 4 bases; unmatched junction nucleotides: 11. The CDR3 sequence is 15 residues long. CDR3 coding DNA: TGCAGCGGGGGGTCCGGGACAGGGAGATACAATGAGCAGTTCTTC. It yields the protein CSGGSGTGRYNEQFF.

The V call is TRBV29-1, the J call TRBJ1-1; perhaps TRBD1 as D (6 bases). CDR1 is SQVTM and CDR2 is ANQGSEA in the germline V gene. The CDR3 consists of 15 residues. Trimming stripped 5 bases from V and 5 bases from J, with 21 bases between. CDR3 sequence: CSVSKGGARGTEAFF. The CDR3 DNA sequence: TGCAGCGTTTCAAAAGGGGGGGCGCGGGGGACTGAAGCTTTCTTT.

The V and J genes are TRBV19 and TRBJ1-4; TRBD1 aligns across 8 bases. The trim removed 5 bases at V and 17 bases at J, leaving 13 bases unmatched. Germline CDR1 and CDR2: LNHDA and SQIVND (reference sequence). The CDR3 runs 13 residues. The CDR3 loop is CASSANRGEIRFF. As DNA, the CDR3 is TGTGCCAGTAGTGCGAACAGGGGGGAGATTCGTTTTTTT.

The rearrangement joins TRBV5-6 to TRBJ2-3; TRBD2 matches at 8 bases. The junction had 9 bases not matched to a gene; V was cut back by 3 bases and J by 3 bases. There are 16 residues in the CDR3. Looked up from germline, CDR1 is SGHDT and CDR2 is YYEEEE. The CDR3 is CASSSVRGGHTDTQYF. CDR3 sequence (DNA): TGTGCCAGCAGCTCCGTCCGGGGGGGCCATACAGATACGCAGTATTTT. Drawing the rest from reference TRBV5-6 and TRBJ2-3, the complete variable domain is DAGVTQSPTHLIKTRGQQVTLRCSPKSGHDTVSWYQQALGQGPQFIFQYYEEEERQRGNFPDRFSGHQFPNYSSELNVNALLLGDSALYLCASSSVRGGHTDTQYFGPGTRLTVL.